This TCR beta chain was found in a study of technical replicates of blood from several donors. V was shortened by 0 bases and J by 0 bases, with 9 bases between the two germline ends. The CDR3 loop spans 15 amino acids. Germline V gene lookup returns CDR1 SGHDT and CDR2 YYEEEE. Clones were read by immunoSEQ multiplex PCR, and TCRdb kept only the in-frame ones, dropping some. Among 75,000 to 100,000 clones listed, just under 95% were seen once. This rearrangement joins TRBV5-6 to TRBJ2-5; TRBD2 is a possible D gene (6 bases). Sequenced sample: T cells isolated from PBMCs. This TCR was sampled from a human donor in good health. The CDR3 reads CASSLVGGYQETQYF. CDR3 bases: TGTGCCAGCAGCTTGGTCGGAGGGTACCAAGAGACCCAGTACTTC.